This T cell receptor beta chain was captured in a study of T cell changes during pregnancy in multiple sclerosis (dated by TCRdb to the late 2010s). Regarding the study in general: In women with multiple sclerosis, the researchers looked at how the T cell repertoire shifted as pregnancy progressed.

Taken from cysteine to phenylalanine, the CDR3 has 14 residues. Kept here is only the CDR3 DNA, which spans 42 bases and is read in frame from base 1. CDR1 and CDR2 are drawn from the germline V gene: MNHEY, SVGAGI. Library preparation used the immunoSEQ multiplex PCR assay. In TCRdb, the immuneACCESS table is reduced to in-frame sequences with V and J assigned. These tables do not hold every clone; where another copy was compared, an unresolved V gene accounts for under half, and the others remain unexplained. Recorded for this sample are roughly 40,000 clones; just over 85% of them occurred a single time. The top ten clonotypes cover around 1.2% of the sample. As for this clone: This clone's antigen is unknown. One end of the junction does not line up with germline, which may come from a read error.

The rearrangement joined TRBV6-5 to TRBJ2-7, with the D gene call left open. This clonotype was sampled from a female donor with multiple sclerosis, enrolled in a pregnancy study. Sequenced material: CD4+ T cells from peripheral blood mononuclear cells, taken before pregnancy. The CDR3 reads CANSYSAGTYEQYF. The DNA is TGTGCCAACAGTTACTCGGCAGGAACCTACGAGCAGTACTTC.